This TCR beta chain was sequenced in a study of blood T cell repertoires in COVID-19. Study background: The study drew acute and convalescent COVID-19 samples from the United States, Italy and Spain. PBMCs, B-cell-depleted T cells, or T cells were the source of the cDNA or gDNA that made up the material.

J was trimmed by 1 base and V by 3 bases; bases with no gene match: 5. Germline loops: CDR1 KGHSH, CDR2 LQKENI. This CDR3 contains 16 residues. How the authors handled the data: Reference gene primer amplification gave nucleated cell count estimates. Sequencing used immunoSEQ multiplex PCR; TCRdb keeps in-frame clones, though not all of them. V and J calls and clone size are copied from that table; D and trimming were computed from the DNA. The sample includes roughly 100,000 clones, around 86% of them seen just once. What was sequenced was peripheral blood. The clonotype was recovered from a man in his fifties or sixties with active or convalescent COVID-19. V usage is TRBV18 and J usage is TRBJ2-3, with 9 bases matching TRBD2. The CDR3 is CASSPRGGPRTDTQYF. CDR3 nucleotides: TGTGCCAGCTCACCGCGGGGGGGGCCCCGCACAGATACGCAGTATTTT.